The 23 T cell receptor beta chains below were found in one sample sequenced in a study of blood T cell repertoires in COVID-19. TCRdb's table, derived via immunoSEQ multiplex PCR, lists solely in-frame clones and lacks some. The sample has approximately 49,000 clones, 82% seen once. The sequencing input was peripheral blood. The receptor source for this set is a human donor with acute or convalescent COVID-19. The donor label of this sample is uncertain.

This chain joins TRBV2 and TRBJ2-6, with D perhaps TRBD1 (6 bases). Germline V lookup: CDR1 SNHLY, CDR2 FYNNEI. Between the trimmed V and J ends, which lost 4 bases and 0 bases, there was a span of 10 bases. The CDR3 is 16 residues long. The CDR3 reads CASSGTAFSGANVLTF. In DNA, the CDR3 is TGTGCCAGCAGTGGGACAGCTTTCTCTGGGGCCAACGTCCTGACTTTC.

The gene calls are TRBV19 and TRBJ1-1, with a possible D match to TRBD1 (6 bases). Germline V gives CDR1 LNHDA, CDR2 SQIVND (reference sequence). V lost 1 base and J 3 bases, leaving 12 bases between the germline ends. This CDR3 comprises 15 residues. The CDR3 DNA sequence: TGTGCCAGTAGTATAGGAGGGGGGGATGACACTGAAGCTTTCTTT. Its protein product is CASSIGGGDDTEAFF.

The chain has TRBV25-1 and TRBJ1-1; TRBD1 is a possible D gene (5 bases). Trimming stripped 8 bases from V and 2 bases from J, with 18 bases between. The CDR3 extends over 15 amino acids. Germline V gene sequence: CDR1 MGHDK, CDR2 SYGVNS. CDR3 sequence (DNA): TGTGCCAGCTCCCATGTGGGGGGAGACAACACTGAAGCTTTCTTT. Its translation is CASSHVGGDNTEAFF.

Written as DNA, the CDR3 is TGTGCCAGCAGCCTTCGGGGGGTCACAGATACGCAGTATTTT. Protein product: CASSLRGVTDTQYF. The chain joins TRBV9 to TRBJ2-3, with 7 bases lining up with TRBD2. Trimming cost V 4 bases and J 2 bases; bases outside gene matches: 4. CDR1 SGDLS and CDR2 YYNGEE come from the germline V gene. The CDR3 loop spans 14 amino acids.

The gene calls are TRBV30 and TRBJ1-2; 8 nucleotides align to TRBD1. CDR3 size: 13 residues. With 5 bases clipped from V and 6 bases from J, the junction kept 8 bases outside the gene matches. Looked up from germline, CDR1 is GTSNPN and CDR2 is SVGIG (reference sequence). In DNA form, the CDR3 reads TGTGCCTGGGGGGGACAGGTGGCGGATGGCTACACCTTC. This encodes CAWGGQVADGYTF.

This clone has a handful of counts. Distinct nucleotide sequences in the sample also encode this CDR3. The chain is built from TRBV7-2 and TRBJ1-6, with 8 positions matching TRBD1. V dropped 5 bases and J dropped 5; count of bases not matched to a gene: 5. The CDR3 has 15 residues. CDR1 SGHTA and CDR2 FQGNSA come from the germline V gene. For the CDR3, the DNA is TGTGCCAGCAGCCCCGGACAGGGAAATAATTCACCCCTCCACTTT. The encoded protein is CASSPGQGNNSPLHF. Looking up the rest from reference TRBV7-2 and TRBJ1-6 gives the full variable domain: GAGVSQSPSNKVTEKGKDVELRCDPISGHTALYWYRQSLGQGLEFLIYFQGNSAPDKSGLPSDRFSAERTGGSVSTLTIQRTQQEDSAVYLCASSPGQGNNSPLHFGNGTRLTVT.

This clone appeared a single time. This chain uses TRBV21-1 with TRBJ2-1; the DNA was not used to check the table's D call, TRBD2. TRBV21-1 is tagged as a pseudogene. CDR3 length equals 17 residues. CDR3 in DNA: TGTGCCAGCAGCAAAGAATATGGCGGAGGCTCCTACAATGAGCAGTTCTTC. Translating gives CASSKEYGGGSYNEQFF.

CDR3 DNA: TGTGCCAGCAGCGCCAGACAGGGTGGGGGTTTAGAGACCCAGTACTTC. This sequence encodes CASSARQGGGLETQYF. The chain joins TRBV7-2 to TRBJ2-5; 7 positions match TRBD1. Looked up from germline, CDR1 is SGHTA and CDR2 is FQGNSA. After removal of 5 bases from V and 4 bases from J, the junction contained 13 bases not matched to a gene. This CDR3 region has 16 residues.

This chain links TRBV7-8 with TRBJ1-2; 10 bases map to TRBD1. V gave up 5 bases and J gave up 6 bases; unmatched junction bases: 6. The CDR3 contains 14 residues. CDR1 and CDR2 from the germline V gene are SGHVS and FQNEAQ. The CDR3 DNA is TGTGCCAGCAGCCCCACCGGGACAGGGGATGGCTACACCTTC. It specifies CASSPTGTGDGYTF.

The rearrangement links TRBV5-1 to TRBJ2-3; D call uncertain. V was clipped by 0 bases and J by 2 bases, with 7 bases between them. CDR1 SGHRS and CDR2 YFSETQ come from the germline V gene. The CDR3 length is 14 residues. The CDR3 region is CASSLGTYTDTQYF. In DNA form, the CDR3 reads TGCGCCAGCAGCTTGGGTACCTACACAGATACGCAGTATTTT.

The CDR3 protein is CASSKKLEETEAFF. The DNA of the CDR3 is TGTGCCAGTAGCAAAAAATTAGAGGAGACTGAAGCTTTCTTT. The V and J genes are TRBV19 and TRBJ1-1; no clear D. V shed 6 bases and J shed 5 bases, with 16 bases lying between them. The CDR3 runs to 14 residues. Germline assignment: CDR1 LNHDA and CDR2 SQIVND (reference sequence).

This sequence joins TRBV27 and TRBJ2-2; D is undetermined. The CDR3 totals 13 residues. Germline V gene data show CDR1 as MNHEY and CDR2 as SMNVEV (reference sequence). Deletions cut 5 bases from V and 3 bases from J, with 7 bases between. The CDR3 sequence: CASSPIYTGELFF. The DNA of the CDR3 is TGTGCCAGCAGTCCTATTTACACCGGGGAGCTGTTTTTT.

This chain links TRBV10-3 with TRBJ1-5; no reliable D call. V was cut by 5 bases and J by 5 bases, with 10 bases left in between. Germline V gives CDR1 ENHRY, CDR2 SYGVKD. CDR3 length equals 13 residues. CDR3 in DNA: TGTGCCATCAGTCCCGAACAAGATCAGCCCCAGCATTTT. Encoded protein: CAISPEQDQPQHF.

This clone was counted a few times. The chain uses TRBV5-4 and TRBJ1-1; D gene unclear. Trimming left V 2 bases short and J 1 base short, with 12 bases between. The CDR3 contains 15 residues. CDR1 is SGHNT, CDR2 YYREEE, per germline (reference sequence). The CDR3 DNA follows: TGTGCCAGCAGCTTAGATCCAGATTCGAACACTGAAGCTTTCTTT. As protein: CASSLDPDSNTEAFF.

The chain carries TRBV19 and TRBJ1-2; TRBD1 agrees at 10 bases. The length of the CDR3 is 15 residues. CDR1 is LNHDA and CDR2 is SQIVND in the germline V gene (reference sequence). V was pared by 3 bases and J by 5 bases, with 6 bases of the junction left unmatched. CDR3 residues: CASSIPGQGGYGYTF. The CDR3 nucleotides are TGTGCCAGTAGTATTCCAGGACAGGGGGGTTATGGCTACACCTTC.

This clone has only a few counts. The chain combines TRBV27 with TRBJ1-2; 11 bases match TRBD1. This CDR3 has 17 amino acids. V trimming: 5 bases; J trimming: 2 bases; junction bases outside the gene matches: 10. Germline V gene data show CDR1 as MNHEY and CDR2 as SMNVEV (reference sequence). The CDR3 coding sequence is TGTGCCAGCAGTCACTTTTGGACAGGGGGCACAAACTATGGCTACACCTTC. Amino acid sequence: CASSHFWTGGTNYGYTF.

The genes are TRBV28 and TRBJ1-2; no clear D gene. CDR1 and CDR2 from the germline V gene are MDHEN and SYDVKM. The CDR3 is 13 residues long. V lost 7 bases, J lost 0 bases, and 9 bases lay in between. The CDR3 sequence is CASTTFSNYGYTF. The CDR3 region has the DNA TGTGCCAGCACTACTTTCTCTAACTATGGCTACACCTTC.

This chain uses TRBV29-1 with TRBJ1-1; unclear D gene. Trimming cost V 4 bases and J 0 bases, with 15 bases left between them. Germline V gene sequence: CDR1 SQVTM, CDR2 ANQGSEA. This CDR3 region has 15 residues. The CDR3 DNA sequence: TGCAGCGTTGGGCGGGAGGGATGGTTGAACACTGAAGCTTTCTTT. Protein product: CSVGREGWLNTEAFF. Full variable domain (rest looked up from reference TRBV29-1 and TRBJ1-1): SAVISQKPSRDICQRGTSLTIQCQVDSQVTMMFWYRQQPGQSLTLIATANQGSEATYESGFVIDKFPISRPNLTFSTLTVSNMSPEDSSIYLCSVGREGWLNTEAFFGQGTRLTVV.

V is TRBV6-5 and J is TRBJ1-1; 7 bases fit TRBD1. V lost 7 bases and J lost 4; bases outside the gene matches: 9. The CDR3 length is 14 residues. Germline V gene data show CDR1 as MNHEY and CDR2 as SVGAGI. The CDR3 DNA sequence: TGTGCCAGCAAACTAGGGGGCCAACCCACTGAAGCTTTCTTT. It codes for CASKLGGQPTEAFF.

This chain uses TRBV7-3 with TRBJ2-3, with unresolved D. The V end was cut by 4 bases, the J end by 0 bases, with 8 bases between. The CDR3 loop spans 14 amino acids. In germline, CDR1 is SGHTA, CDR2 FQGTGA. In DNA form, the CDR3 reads TGTGCCAGCAGCTACTCGACAAGCACAGATACGCAGTATTTT. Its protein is CASSYSTSTDTQYF.

The DNA of the CDR3 is TGTGCCTGGAGTGTAATCGACAGGGGTTCAGGCTACACCTTC. Residues: CAWSVIDRGSGYTF. This chain connects TRBV30 to TRBJ1-2; 8 positions match TRBD1. The CDR3 is 14 amino acids. Germline values: CDR1 GTSNPN, CDR2 SVGIG (reference sequence). After removal of 0 bases from V and 8 bases from J, the junction contained 8 bases not matched to a gene.

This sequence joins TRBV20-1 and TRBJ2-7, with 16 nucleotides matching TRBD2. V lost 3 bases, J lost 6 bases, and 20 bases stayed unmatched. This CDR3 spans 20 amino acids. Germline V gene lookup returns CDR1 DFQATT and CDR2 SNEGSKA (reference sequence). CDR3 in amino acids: CSASPSPGTSGGAVSGEQYF. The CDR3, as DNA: TGCAGTGCTAGTCCCTCTCCCGGGACTAGCGGGGGGGCAGTGTCGGGCGAGCAGTACTTC.

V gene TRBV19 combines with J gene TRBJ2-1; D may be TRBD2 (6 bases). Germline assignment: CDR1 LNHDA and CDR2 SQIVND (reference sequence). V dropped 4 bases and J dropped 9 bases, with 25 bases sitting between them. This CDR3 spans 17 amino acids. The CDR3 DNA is TGTGCCAGTAGTAAGGACTTAAGGGCCCCAATGGGGGGTGAGCAGTTCTTC. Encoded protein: CASSKDLRAPMGGEQFF.